What follows is one T cell receptor beta chain and its context. TCRdb ran MiXCR on the 5' RACE reads and lists one entry per CDR3 protein. Of over 200,000 distinct CDR3 sequences listed, about 7% are singletons. The sample originates from a study of T cells after yellow fever vaccination. The CDR3 consists of 19 residues. Germline V gene sequence: CDR1 LGHNA, CDR2 YNFKEQ. Trimming took 4 bases from V and 4 from J; bases not matched to a gene: 18. This sequence was found in a man aged 25-45 years who received the YFV17D yellow fever vaccine. The sample here was CD4+ T cells sorted from PBMCs, taken on the day of the yellow fever booster vaccination. The chain employs TRBV4-2 and TRBJ2-1; 8 bases line up with TRBD1. The DNA for the CDR3 is TGTGCCAGCAGCCCGCAGGGGGCTCTAGGGTGGGGGAATTACAATGAGCAGTTCTTC. It encodes CASSPQGALGWGNYNEQFF.